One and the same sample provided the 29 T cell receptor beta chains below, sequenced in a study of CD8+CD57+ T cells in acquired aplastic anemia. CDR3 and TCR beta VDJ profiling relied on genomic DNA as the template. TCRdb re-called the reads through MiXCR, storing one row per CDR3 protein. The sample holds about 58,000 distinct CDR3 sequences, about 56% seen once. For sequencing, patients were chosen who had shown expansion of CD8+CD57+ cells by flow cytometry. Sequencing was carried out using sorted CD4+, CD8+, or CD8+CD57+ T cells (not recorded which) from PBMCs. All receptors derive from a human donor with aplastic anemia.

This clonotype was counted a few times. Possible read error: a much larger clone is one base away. The CDR3 DNA sequence: TGTGCCACCTTGGCAGGGGACACCGGGGAGCCGTTTTTT. Translating it yields CATLAGDTGEPFF. The chain uses TRBV24-1 and TRBJ2-2; a possible D gene is TRBD1 (6 bases). Germline V gene sequence: CDR1 KGHDR, CDR2 SFDVKD. This CDR3 is built from 13 residues.

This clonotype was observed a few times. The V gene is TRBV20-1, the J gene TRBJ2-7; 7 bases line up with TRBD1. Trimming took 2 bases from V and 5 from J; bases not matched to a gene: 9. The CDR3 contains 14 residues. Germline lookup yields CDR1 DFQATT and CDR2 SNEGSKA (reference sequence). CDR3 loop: CSARPLQGPNEQYF. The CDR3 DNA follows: TGCAGTGCTAGACCGCTACAGGGGCCCAACGAGCAGTACTTC.

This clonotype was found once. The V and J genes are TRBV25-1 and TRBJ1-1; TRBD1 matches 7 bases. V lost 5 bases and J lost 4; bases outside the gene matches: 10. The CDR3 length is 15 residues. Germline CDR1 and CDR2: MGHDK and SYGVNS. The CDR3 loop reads CASSRTGVRGTEAFF. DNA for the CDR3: TGTGCCAGCAGTAGAACAGGGGTGCGGGGCACTGAAGCTTTCTTT.

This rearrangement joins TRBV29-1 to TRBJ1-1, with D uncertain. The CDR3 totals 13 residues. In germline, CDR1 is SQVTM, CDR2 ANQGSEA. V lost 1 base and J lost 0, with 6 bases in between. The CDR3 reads CSVEATVNTEAFF. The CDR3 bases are TGCAGCGTTGAAGCGACGGTGAACACTGAAGCTTTCTTT.

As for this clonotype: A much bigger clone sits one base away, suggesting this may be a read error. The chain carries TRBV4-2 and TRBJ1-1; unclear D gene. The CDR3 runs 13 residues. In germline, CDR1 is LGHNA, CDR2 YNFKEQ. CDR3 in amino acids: CAGSPRVNTEAFF. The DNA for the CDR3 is TGTGCCGGCAGCCCGAGGGTGAACACTGAAGCTTTCTTT.

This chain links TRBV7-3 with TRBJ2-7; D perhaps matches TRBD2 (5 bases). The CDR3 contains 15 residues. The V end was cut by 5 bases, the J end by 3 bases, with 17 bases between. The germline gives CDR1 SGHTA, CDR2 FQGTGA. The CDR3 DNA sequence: TGTGCCAGCAGCCTCGGACGGGATTTAAACTACGAGCAGTACTTC. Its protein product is CASSLGRDLNYEQYF.

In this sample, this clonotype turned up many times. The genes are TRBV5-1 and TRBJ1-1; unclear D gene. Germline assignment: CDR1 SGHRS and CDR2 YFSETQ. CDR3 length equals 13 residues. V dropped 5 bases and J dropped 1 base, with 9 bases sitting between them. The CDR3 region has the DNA TGCGCCAGCAGTCTTCGGGAGAACACTGAAGCTTTCTTT. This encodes CASSLRENTEAFF.

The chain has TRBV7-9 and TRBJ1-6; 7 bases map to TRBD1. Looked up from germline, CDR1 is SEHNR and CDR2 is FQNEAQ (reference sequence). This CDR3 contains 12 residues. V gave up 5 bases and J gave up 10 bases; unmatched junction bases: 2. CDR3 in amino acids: CASSRQGSPLHF. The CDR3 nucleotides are TGTGCCAGCAGCCGACAGGGCTCACCCCTCCACTTT.

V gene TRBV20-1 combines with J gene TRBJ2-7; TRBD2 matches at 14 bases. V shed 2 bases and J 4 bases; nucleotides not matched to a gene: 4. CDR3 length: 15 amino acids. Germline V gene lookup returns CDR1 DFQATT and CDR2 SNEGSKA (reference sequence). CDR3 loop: CSARIRTSGRYEQYF. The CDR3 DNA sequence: TGCAGTGCTAGAATCCGGACTAGCGGGAGGTACGAGCAGTACTTC.

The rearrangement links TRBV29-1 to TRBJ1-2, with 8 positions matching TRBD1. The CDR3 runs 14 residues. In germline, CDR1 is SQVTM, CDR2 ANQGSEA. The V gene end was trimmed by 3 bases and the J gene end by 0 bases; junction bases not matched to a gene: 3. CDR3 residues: CSVEDRAPNYGYTF. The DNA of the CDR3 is TGCAGCGTTGAGGACAGGGCCCCTAACTATGGCTACACCTTC.

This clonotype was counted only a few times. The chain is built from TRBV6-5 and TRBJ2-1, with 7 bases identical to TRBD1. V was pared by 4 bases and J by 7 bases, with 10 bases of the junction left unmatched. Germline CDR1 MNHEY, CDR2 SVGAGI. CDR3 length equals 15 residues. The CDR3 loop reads CASSFGTDRENEQFF. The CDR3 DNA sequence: TGTGCCAGCAGTTTCGGTACCGACAGGGAGAATGAGCAGTTCTTC.

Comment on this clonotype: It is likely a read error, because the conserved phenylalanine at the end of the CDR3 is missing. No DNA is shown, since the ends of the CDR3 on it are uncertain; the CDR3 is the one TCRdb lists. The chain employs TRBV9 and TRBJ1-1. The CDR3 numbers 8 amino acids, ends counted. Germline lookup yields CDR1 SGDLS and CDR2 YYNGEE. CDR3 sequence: CASSVGVV.

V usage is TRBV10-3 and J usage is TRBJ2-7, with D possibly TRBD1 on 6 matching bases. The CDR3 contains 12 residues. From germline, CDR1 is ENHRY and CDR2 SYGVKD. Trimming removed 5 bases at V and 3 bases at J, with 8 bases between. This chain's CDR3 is CAISQQGYEQYF. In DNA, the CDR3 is TGTGCCATCAGTCAACAGGGCTACGAGCAGTACTTC.

CDR3 in DNA: TGTGCCACCAGCATCCCCGAGGGAAGGGAAGCTTTCTTT. This encodes CATSIPEGREAFF. This chain connects TRBV15 to TRBJ1-1; no definite D call. The V end lost 4 bases, the J end lost 8 bases, and 14 bases lay between the germline ends. Germline CDR1 is LNHNV and CDR2 is YYDKDF (reference sequence). The CDR3 covers 13 residues.

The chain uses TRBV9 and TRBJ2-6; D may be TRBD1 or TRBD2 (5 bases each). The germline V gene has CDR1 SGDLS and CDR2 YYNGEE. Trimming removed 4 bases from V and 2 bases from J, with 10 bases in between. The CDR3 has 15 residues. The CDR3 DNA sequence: TGTGCCAGCAGCTCCCTGGGGGCTGGGGCCAACGTCCTGACTTTC. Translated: CASSSLGAGANVLTF.

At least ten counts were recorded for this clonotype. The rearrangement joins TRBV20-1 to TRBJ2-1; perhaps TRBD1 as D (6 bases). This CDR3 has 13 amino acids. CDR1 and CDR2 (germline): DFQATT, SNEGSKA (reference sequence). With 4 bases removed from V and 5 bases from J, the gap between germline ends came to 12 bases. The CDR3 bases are TGCAGTGCTACTCATGGGGGCAACAATGAGCAGTTCTTC. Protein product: CSATHGGNNEQFF.

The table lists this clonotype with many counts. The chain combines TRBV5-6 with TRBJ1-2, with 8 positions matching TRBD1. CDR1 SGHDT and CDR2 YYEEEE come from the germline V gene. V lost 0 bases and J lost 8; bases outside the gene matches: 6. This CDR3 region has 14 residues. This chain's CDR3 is CASSLGQGALGYTF. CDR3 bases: TGTGCCAGCAGCTTGGGGCAGGGGGCTTTAGGCTACACCTTC. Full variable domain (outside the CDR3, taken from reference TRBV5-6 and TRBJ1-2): DAGVTQSPTHLIKTRGQQVTLRCSPKSGHDTVSWYQQALGQGPQFIFQYYEEEERQRGNFPDRFSGHQFPNYSSELNVNALLLGDSALYLCASSLGQGALGYTFGSGTRLTVV.

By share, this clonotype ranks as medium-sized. The CDR3 DNA reads as TGTGCCATCAGTGAGTCGTGGCGGGAAAAACTGTTTTTT. This translates into CAISESWREKLFF. The rearrangement links TRBV10-3 to TRBJ1-4; D is uncertain. Germline CDR1 is ENHRY and CDR2 is SYGVKD. The CDR3 length is 13 residues. The V end was cut by 0 bases, the J end by 8 bases, with 7 bases between.

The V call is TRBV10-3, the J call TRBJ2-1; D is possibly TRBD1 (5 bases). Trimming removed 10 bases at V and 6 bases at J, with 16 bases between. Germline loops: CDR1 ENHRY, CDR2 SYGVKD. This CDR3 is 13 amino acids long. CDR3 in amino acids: CATGLGGANEQFF. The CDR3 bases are TGTGCCACCGGGCTGGGTGGGGCCAATGAGCAGTTCTTC.

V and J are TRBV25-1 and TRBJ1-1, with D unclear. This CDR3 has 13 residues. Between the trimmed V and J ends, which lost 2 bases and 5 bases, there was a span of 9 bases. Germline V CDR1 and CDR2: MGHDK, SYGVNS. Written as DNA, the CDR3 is TGTGCCAGCAGTGAACCTTACGGGACTGAAGCTTTCTTT. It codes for CASSEPYGTEAFF.

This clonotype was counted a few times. The CDR3 nucleotides read TGTGCCAGCAGGGAGGCGGGCCCAGATACGCAGTATTTT. Translation gives CASREAGPDTQYF. The rearrangement joins TRBV2 to TRBJ2-3, with a tentative D call TRBD2 (5 bases). The CDR3 covers 13 residues. The germline V and J ends were trimmed by 6 bases and 4 bases, with 11 bases remaining between them. Per germline, CDR1 SNHLY and CDR2 FYNNEI.

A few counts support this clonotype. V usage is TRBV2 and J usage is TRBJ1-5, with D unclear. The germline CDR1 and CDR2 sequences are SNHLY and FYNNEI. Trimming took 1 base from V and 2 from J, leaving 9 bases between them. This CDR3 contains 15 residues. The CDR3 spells CASSEDSGGNQPQHF. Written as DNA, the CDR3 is TGTGCCAGCAGTGAAGACTCAGGAGGCAATCAGCCCCAGCATTTT. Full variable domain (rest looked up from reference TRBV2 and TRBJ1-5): EPEVTQTPSHQVTQMGQEVILRCVPISNHLYFYWYRQILGQKVEFLVSFYNNEISEKSEIFDDQFSVERPDGSNFTLKIRSTKLEDSAMYFCASSEDSGGNQPQHFGDGTRLSIL.

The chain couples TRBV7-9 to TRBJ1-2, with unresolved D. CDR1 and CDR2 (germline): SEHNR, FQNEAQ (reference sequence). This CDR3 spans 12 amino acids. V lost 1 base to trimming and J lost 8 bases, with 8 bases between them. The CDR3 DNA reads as TGTGCCAGCAGCTTAGGAGGGCGCGGCTACACCTTC. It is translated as CASSLGGRGYTF.

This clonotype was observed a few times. The CDR3 region has the DNA TGTGCCAGTAGTATTTCAGGGGGTGGCAATCAGCCCCAGCATTTT. Residues: CASSISGGGNQPQHF. The rearrangement uses TRBV19 and TRBJ1-5; 7 nucleotides match TRBD1. The CDR3 spans 15 residues. From germline, CDR1 is LNHDA and CDR2 SQIVND (reference sequence). V was clipped by 3 bases and J by 2 bases; unmatched bases: 4.

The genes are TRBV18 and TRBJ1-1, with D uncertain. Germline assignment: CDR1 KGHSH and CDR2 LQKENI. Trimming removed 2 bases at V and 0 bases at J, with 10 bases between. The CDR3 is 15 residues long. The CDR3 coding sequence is TGTGCCAGCTCACCAATAAGCAAGGTGAACACTGAAGCTTTCTTT. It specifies CASSPISKVNTEAFF.

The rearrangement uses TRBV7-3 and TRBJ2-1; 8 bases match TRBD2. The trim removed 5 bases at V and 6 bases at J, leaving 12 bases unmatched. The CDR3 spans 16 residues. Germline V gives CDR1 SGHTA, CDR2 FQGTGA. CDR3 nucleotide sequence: TGTGCCAGCAGCCCAACCCCGACTAGCGCAGTCAATGAGCAGTTCTTC. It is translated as CASSPTPTSAVNEQFF.

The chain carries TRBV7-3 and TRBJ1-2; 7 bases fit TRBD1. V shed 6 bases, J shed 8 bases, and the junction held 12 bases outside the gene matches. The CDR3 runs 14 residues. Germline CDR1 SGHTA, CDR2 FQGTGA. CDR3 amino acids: CASRSGGTDEGYTF. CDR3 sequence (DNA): TGTGCCAGCAGATCGGGAGGGACAGATGAGGGCTACACCTTC.

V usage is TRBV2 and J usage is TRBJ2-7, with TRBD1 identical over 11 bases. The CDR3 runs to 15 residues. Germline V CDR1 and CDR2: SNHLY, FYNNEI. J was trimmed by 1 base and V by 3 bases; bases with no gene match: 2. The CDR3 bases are TGTGCCAGCAGTGAGGGACAGGGGGTGTCCTACGAGCAGTACTTC. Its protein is CASSEGQGVSYEQYF.

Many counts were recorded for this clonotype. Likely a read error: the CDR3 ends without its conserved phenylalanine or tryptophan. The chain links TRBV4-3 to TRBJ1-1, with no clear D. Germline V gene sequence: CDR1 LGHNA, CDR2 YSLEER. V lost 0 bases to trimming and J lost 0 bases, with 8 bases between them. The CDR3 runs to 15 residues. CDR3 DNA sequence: TGCGCCAGCAGCCAAGATACGCAGTTGAACACTGAAGCTTTCCTT. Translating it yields CASSQDTQLNTEAFL.